The 18 T cell receptor beta chains presented below share a single source sample, sequenced in a study of blood T cell repertoires in COVID-19. Sequencing used immunoSEQ multiplex PCR; TCRdb keeps in-frame clones, though not all of them. The sample records 200,000 or so clones, approximately 84% being singletons. The sample consisted of PBMCs or T cells enriched from blood (not recorded which). The receptors come from a man between 35 and 55 years old who had recovered from COVID-19.

The genes are TRBV27 and TRBJ2-1; 10 nucleotides line up with TRBD2. V lost 6 bases and J lost 10; bases outside the gene matches: 9. Germline loops: CDR1 MNHEY, CDR2 SMNVEV (reference sequence). The CDR3 length is 14 residues. The CDR3 spells CASRPGLAQGEQFF. CDR3 DNA sequence: TGTGCCAGCAGACCGGGACTAGCGCAGGGGGAGCAGTTCTTC.

V gene TRBV28 combines with J gene TRBJ1-2, with 9 bases that match TRBD1. CDR3 size: 15 residues. Germline loops: CDR1 MDHEN, CDR2 SYDVKM. V was clipped by 6 bases and J by 4 bases; unmatched bases: 9. The CDR3 loop reads CASSIPGQGGYGYTF. The CDR3 bases are TGTGCCAGCAGCATCCCGGGACAGGGAGGCTATGGCTACACCTTC.

The chain is built from TRBV2 and TRBJ2-5, with 7 bases aligning to TRBD1. The CDR3 is 13 amino acids. Germline V CDR1 and CDR2: SNHLY, FYNNEI. J gave up 5 bases and V 7 bases, and 7 bases lay outside the gene matches. The CDR3 loop is CASIRGLRETQYF. CDR3 in DNA: TGTGCCAGCATTAGGGGGCTGAGGGAGACCCAGTACTTC.

This chain uses TRBV28 with TRBJ1-5, with TRBD1 as a possible D gene (6 bases). Deletions cut 2 bases from V and 5 bases from J, with 16 bases between. Germline V gene sequence: CDR1 MDHEN, CDR2 SYDVKM. This CDR3 is 16 amino acids long. CDR3 in DNA: TGTGCCAGCAGTTTAGGCGGGCAGGGGTTGTATCAGCCCCAGCATTTT. This gives the protein CASSLGGQGLYQPQHF.

The chain uses TRBV25-1 and TRBJ1-6, with 9 bases aligning to TRBD1. V lost 5 bases, J lost 6 bases, and 5 bases stayed unmatched. CDR3 size: 15 residues. Germline V lookup: CDR1 MGHDK, CDR2 SYGVNS. CDR3 sequence (DNA): TGTGCCAGCAGTCAAATGGACAGGGGTAATTCACCCCTCCACTTT. It translates to CASSQMDRGNSPLHF.

V usage is TRBV2 and J usage is TRBJ1-2; D is perhaps TRBD1 (6 bases). The CDR3 is 14 amino acids. Trimming removed 5 bases at V and 2 bases at J, with 12 bases between. The germline CDR1 and CDR2 sequences are SNHLY and FYNNEI. The CDR3 sequence is CASSTGLPNYGYTF. CDR3 DNA sequence: TGTGCCAGCAGTACAGGGTTGCCAAACTATGGCTACACCTTC.

CDR3 protein: CASSLVGDSSYEQYF. The CDR3 DNA follows: TGCGCCAGCAGCTTGGTAGGGGACAGCTCCTACGAGCAGTACTTC. This chain joins TRBV5-1 and TRBJ2-7; 7 bases agree with TRBD1. Germline-derived CDR1 and CDR2 are SGHRS and YFSETQ. J gave up 0 bases and V 0 bases, and 3 bases lay outside the gene matches. The CDR3 has 15 amino acids.

This chain joins TRBV16 and TRBJ1-1, with D perhaps TRBD1 (6 bases). This CDR3 is 14 amino acids long. Trimming shortened V by 4 bases and J by 4 bases, and 13 bases separated the two germline ends. Per germline, CDR1 KGHSY and CDR2 FQNENV. CDR3 in DNA: TGTGCCAGCAGCCCCCGGGGGGGGGCCACTGAAGCTTTCTTT. Translation gives CASSPRGGATEAFF.

A few counts support this clone. This chain uses TRBV7-3 with TRBJ2-7; 11 positions match TRBD2. The CDR3 covers 16 residues. From germline, CDR1 is SGHTA and CDR2 FQGTGA. The J segment lost 7 bases and the V segment lost 2 bases, leaving 10 bases of the junction unmatched. The CDR3, as DNA: TGTGCCAGCAGCTTAGGAACTAGCGGGGGAGAACGGGAGCAGTACTTC. Translated, it gives CASSLGTSGGEREQYF.

The J gene is TRBJ1-4, the V gene TRBV25-1; 9 nucleotides align to TRBD1. V trimming: 3 bases; J trimming: 7 bases; junction bases outside the gene matches: 6. Germline CDR1 and CDR2: MGHDK and SYGVNS. This CDR3 contains 15 residues. CDR3 bases: TGTGCCAGCAGTGACTGGACAGGGGTGGGTGAAAAACTGTTTTTT. Amino acid sequence: CASSDWTGVGEKLFF.

The genes are TRBV5-4 and TRBJ1-1; 10 bases align to TRBD1. The J segment lost 1 base and the V segment lost 4 bases, leaving 16 bases of the junction unmatched. Germline V gives CDR1 SGHNT, CDR2 YYREEE (reference sequence). The CDR3 runs to 19 residues. The CDR3 here is CASSTARRQGARGNTEAFF. The DNA for the CDR3 is TGTGCCAGCAGCACTGCACGGCGACAGGGGGCGCGGGGGAACACTGAAGCTTTCTTT. Filled out from reference TRBV5-4 and TRBJ1-1, the complete variable domain reads ETGVTQSPTHLIKTRGQQVTLRCSSQSGHNTVSWYQQALGQGPQFIFQYYREEENGRGNFPPRFSGLQFPNYSSELNVNALELDDSALYLCASSTARRQGARGNTEAFFGQGTRLTVV.

Comment on this clone: Other DNA sequences in this sample translate to the same CDR3. The chain recombines TRBV7-9 with TRBJ1-2; D ambiguous. The length of the CDR3 is 14 residues. V lost 3 bases, J lost 0 bases, and 8 bases lay in between. In germline, CDR1 is SEHNR, CDR2 FQNEAQ (reference sequence). CDR3 coding DNA: TGTGCCAGCAGCTTGGGCCGTTCTAACTATGGCTACACCTTC. This encodes CASSLGRSNYGYTF.

The V gene is TRBV5-1, the J gene TRBJ2-2; 8 nucleotides align to TRBD1. This CDR3 comprises 17 residues. The V gene end was trimmed by 0 bases and the J gene end by 4 bases; junction bases not matched to a gene: 8. Per germline, CDR1 SGHRS and CDR2 YFSETQ. Written as DNA, the CDR3 is TGCGCCAGCAGCTTGGGTACCGACAGGGGCGTCACCGGGGAGCTGTTTTTT. Its protein is CASSLGTDRGVTGELFF.

The sample holds many counts of this clone. V gene TRBV5-4 combines with J gene TRBJ1-2, with D uncertain. Germline V gene lookup returns CDR1 SGHNT and CDR2 YYREEE (reference sequence). The CDR3 sequence is 14 residues long. V dropped 0 bases and J dropped 2 bases, with 8 bases sitting between them. For the CDR3, the DNA is TGTGCCAGCAGCTTGGACACGAAGAACTATGGCTACACCTTC. Protein sequence: CASSLDTKNYGYTF.

This chain links TRBV19 with TRBJ2-1; TRBD1 is a possible D gene (6 bases). Per the germline V gene, CDR1 is LNHDA and CDR2 is SQIVND (reference sequence). Trimming stripped 5 bases from V and 3 bases from J, with 8 bases between. The CDR3 is 13 residues long. The CDR3 protein is CASSGGHYNEQFF. DNA for the CDR3: TGTGCCAGTAGTGGGGGACACTACAATGAGCAGTTCTTC.

This chain joins TRBV29-1 and TRBJ2-6; 8 bases fit TRBD1. Germline CDR1 reads SQVTM; CDR2 reads ANQGSEA. There are 17 residues in the CDR3. The V gene end was trimmed by 4 bases and the J gene end by 0 bases; junction bases not matched to a gene: 8. The DNA of the CDR3 is TGCAGCGTTGGAGCCGGGACAGGAAGCTCTGGGGCCAACGTCCTGACTTTC. It translates to CSVGAGTGSSGANVLTF.

This clone appeared a single time. This chain links TRBV5-4 with TRBJ1-3, with TRBD1 matching 8 bases. This CDR3 region has 17 residues. The V segment lost 0 bases and the J segment 0 bases; nucleotides outside the gene matches: 5. Germline-derived CDR1 and CDR2 are SGHNT and YYREEE (reference sequence). CDR3 bases: TGTGCCAGCAGCTTGGGGAACAGGGGGACCTCTGGAAACACCATATATTTT. Translated: CASSLGNRGTSGNTIYF. Based on the CDR3 plus reference TRBV5-4 and TRBJ1-3, the full variable domain is ETGVTQSPTHLIKTRGQQVTLRCSSQSGHNTVSWYQQALGQGPQFIFQYYREEENGRGNFPPRFSGLQFPNYSSELNVNALELDDSALYLCASSLGNRGTSGNTIYFGEGSWLTVV.

V gene TRBV24-1 combines with J gene TRBJ1-2; tentatively, D is TRBD1 (6 bases). The CDR3 runs to 16 residues. Between the trimmed V and J ends, which lost 2 bases and 4 bases, there was a span of 16 bases. The germline V gene encodes CDR1 KGHDR and CDR2 SFDVKD. The CDR3 DNA is TGTGCCACCAGTGATTCCACCTCAGGGGAAGTCTATGGCTACACCTTC. As protein: CATSDSTSGEVYGYTF.